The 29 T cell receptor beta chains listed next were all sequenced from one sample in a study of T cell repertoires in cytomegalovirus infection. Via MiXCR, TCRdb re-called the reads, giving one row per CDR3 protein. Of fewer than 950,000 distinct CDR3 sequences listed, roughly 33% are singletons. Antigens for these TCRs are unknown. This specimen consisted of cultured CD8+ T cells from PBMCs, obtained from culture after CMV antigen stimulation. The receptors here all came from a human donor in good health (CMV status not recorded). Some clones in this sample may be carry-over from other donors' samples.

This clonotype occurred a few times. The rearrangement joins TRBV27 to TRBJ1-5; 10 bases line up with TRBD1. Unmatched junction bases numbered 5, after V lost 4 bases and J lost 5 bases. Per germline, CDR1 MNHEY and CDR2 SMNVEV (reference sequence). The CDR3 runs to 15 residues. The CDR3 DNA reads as TGTGCCAGCAGTTCGCGACAGGGGGCTGATCAGCCCCAGCATTTT. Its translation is CASSSRQGADQPQHF.

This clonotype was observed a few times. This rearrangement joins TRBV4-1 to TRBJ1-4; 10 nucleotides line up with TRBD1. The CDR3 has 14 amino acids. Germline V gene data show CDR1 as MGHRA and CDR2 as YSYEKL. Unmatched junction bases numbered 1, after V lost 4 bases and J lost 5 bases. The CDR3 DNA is TGCGCCAGCAGCCGGGACAGGGGCAATGAAAAACTGTTTTTT. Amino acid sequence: CASSRDRGNEKLFF.

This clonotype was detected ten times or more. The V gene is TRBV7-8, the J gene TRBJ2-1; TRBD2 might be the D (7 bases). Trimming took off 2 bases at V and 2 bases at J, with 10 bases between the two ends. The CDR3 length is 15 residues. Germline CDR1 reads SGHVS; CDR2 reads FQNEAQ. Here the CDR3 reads CASSLRGAPYNEQFF. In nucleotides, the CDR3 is TGTGCCAGCAGCTTACGGGGGGCTCCCTACAATGAGCAGTTCTTC.

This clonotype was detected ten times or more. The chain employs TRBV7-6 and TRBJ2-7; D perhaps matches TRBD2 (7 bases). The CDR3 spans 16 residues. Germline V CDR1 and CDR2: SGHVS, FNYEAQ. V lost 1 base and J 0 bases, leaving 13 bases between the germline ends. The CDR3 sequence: CASSLEIGGGSYEQYF. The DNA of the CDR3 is TGTGCCAGCAGCTTAGAGATAGGGGGGGGCTCCTACGAGCAGTACTTC.

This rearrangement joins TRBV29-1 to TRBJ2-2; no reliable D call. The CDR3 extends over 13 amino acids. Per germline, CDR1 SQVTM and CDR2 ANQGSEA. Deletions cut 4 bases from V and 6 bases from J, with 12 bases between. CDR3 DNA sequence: TGCAGCGTTGGAGGCATCGCTCCCGGGGAGCTGTTTTTT. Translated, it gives CSVGGIAPGELFF.

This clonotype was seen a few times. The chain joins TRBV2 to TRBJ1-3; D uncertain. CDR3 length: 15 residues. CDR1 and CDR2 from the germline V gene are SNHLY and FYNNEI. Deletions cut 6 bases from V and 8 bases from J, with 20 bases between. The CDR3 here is CASRTVGFMRDTIYF. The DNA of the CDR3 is TGTGCCAGCAGGACGGTAGGGTTCATGAGAGACACCATATATTTT.

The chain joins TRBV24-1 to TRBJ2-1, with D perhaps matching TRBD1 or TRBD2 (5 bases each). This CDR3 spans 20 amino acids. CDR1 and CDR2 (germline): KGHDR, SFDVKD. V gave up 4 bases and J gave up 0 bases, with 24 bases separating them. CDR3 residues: CATSDPTRPEPGTSYNEQFF. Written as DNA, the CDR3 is TGTGCCACCAGTGACCCGACACGACCCGAGCCGGGGACCTCCTACAATGAGCAGTTCTTC.

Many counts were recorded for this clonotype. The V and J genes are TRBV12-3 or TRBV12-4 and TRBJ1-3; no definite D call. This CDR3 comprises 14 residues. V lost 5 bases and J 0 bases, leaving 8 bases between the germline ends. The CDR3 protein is CASSLPSSGNTIYF. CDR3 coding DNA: TGTGCCAGCAGTCTTCCCAGCTCTGGAAACACCATATATTTT.

This CDR3 reads CASSPVDLNIDEQYF. DNA for the CDR3: TGTGCCAGCAGCCCTGTAGACCTTAATATCGACGAGCAGTACTTC. This sequence joins TRBV7-2 and TRBJ2-7; D call uncertain. Germline V gene lookup returns CDR1 SGHTA and CDR2 FQGNSA. V was cut by 5 bases and J by 5 bases, with 19 bases left in between. CDR3 length: 15 amino acids.

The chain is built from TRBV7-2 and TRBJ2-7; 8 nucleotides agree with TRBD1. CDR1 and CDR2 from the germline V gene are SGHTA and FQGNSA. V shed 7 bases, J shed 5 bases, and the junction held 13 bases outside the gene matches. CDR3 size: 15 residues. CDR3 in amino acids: CASNMTGEPFNEQYF. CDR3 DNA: TGTGCCAGCAACATGACAGGGGAGCCTTTCAACGAGCAGTACTTC.

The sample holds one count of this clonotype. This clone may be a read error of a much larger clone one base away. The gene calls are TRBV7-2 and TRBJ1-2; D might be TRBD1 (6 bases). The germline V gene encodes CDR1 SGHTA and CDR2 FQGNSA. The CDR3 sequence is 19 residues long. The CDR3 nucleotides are TGTGTCAGCAGCTTCCCCCGGGACAATCAGCAGAGGGGTTTCTATGGCTACACCTTC. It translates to CVSSFPRDNQQRGFYGYTF. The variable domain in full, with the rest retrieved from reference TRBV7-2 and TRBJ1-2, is GAGVSQSPSNKVTEKGKDVELRCDPISGHTALYWYRQSLGQGLEFLIYFQGNSAPDKSGLPSDRFSAERTGGSVSTLTIQRTQQEDSAVYLCVSSFPRDNQQRGFYGYTFGSGTRLTVV.

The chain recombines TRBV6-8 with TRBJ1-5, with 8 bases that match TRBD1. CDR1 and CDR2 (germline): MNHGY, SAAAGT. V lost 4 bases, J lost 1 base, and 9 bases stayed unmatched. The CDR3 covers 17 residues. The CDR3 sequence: CASSSRDRFKSNQPQHF. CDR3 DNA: TGTGCCAGCAGTTCCCGGGACAGGTTTAAGAGCAATCAGCCCCAGCATTTT.

The CDR3 reads CASSPQGRDGYNSPLHF. CDR3 DNA sequence: TGTGCCAGTAGTCCTCAAGGCAGGGACGGCTATAATTCACCCCTCCACTTT. The rearrangement uses TRBV19 and TRBJ1-6; D possibly corresponds to TRBD1 (5 bases). The germline V and J ends were trimmed by 5 bases and 3 bases, with 17 bases remaining between them. CDR1 is LNHDA, CDR2 SQIVND, per germline (reference sequence). The CDR3 is 17 residues long.

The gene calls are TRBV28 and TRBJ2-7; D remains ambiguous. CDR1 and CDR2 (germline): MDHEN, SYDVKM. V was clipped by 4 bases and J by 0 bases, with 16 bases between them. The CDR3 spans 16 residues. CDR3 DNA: TGTGCCAGCAGTTCGACGGGCCCAGACCTCTCCTACGAGCAGTACTTC. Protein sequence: CASSSTGPDLSYEQYF.

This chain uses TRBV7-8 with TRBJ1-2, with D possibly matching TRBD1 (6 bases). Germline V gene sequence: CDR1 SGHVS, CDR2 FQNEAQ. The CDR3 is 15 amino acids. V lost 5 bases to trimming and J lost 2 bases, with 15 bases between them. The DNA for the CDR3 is TGTGCCAGCAGCGTCCAGGACAGAGTCAACTATGGCTACACCTTC. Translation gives CASSVQDRVNYGYTF.

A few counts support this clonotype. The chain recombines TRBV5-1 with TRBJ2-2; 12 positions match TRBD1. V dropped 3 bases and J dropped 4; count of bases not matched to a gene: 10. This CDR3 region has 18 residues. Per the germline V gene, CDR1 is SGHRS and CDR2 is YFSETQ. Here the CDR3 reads CASSSRDRGRRTTGELFF. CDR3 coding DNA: TGCGCCAGCAGCTCCCGGGACAGGGGGCGCAGAACCACCGGGGAGCTGTTTTTT.

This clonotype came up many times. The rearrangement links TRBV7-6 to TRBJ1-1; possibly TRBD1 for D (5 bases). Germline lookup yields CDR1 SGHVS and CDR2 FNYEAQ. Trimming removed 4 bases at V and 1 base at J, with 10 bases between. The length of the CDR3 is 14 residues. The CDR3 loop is CASSSRGTNTEAFF. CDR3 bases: TGTGCCAGCAGCTCCCGAGGGACGAACACTGAAGCTTTCTTT.

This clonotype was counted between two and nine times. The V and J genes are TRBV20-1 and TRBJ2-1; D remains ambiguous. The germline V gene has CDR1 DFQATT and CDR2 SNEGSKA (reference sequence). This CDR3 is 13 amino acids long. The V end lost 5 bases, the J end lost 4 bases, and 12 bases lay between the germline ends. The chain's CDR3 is CSAPVTAYNEQFF. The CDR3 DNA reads TGCAGTGCTCCCGTAACGGCGTACAATGAGCAGTTCTTC.

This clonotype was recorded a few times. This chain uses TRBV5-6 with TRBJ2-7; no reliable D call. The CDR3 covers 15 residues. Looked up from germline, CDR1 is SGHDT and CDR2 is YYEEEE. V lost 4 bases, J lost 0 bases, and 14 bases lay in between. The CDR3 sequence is CASSLWVGPSYEQYF. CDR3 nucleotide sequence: TGTGCCAGCAGCCTGTGGGTGGGTCCCTCCTACGAGCAGTACTTC.

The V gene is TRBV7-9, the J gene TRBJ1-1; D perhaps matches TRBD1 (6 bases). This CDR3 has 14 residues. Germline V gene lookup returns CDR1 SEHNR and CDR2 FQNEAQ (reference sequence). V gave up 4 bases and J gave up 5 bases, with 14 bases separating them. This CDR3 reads CASSWSGGRTEAFF. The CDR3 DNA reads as TGTGCCAGCAGCTGGTCTGGGGGCCGGACTGAAGCTTTCTTT.

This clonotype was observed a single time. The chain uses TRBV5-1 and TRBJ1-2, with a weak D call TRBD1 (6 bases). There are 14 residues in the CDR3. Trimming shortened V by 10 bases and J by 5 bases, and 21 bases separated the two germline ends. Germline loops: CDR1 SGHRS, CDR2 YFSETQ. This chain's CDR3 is CAGTHIGTPYGYTF. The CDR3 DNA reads TGCGCCGGCACCCACATCGGGACACCTTATGGCTACACCTTC.

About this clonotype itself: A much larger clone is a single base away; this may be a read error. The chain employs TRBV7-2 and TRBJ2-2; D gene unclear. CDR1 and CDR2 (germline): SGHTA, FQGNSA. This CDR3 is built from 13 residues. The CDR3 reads CASRLGFTGELFF. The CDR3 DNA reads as TGTGCCAGCAGGTTAGGGTTCACCGGGGAGCTGTTTTTT.

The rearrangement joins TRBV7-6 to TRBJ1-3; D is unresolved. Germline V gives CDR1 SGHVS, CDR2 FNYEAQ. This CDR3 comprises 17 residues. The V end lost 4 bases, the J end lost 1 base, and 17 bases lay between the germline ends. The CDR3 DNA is TGTGCCAGCAGCTCTCTCAAAAGGCCCACATCTGGAAACACCATATATTTT. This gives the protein CASSSLKRPTSGNTIYF. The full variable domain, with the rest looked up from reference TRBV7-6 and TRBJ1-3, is GAGVSQSPRYKVTKRGQDVALRCDPISGHVSLYWYRQALGQGPEFLTYFNYEAQQDKSGLPNDRFSAERPEGSISTLTIQRTEQRDSAMYRCASSSLKRPTSGNTIYFGEGSWLTVV.

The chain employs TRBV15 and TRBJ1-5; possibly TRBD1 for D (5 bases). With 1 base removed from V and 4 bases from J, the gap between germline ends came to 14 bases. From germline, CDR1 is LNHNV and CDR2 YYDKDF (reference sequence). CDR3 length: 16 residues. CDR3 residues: CATSRGPTAPNQPQHF. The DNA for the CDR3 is TGTGCCACCAGCAGAGGGCCGACAGCTCCTAATCAGCCCCAGCATTTT. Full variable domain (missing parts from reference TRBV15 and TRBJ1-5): DAMVIQNPRYQVTQFGKPVTLSCSQTLNHNVMYWYQQKSSQAPKLLFHYYDKDFNNEADTPDNFQSRRPNTSFCFLDIRSPGLGDTAMYLCATSRGPTAPNQPQHFGDGTRLSIL.

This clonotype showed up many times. CDR3 coding DNA: TGTGCCAGCAGCCCACCGGACAGAGTCAATCAGCCCCAGCATTTT. This sequence encodes CASSPPDRVNQPQHF. The V and J genes are TRBV6-6 and TRBJ1-5, with a possible D match to TRBD1 (6 bases). This CDR3 is built from 15 residues. The germline gives CDR1 MNHNY, CDR2 SVGAGI (reference sequence). V lost 6 bases and J lost 3, with 15 bases in between.

This CDR3 is CASSLTDRAWTEAFF. The CDR3 nucleotides are TGTGCCAGCAGCTTAACGGACAGGGCTTGGACTGAAGCTTTCTTT. The chain links TRBV7-6 to TRBJ1-1; 8 nucleotides line up with TRBD1. Germline V gives CDR1 SGHVS, CDR2 FNYEAQ. CDR3 length equals 15 residues. The ends lost 2 bases at V and 5 bases at J; junction bases unmatched: 7.

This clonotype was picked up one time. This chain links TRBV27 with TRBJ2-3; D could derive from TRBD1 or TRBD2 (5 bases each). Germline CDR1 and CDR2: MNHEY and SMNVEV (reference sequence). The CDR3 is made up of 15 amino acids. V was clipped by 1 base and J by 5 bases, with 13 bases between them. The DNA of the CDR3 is TGTGCCAGCAGTTTATGGGATGGTGGGGGAGATACGCAGTATTTT. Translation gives CASSLWDGGGDTQYF.

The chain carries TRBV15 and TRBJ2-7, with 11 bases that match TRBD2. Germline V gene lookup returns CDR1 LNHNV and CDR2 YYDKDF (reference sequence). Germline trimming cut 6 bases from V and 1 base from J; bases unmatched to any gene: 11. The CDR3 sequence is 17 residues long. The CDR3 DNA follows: TGTGCCACCAGAGGAGATACCGGGACTAGCGGATCCTACGAGCAGTACTTC. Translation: CATRGDTGTSGSYEQYF.

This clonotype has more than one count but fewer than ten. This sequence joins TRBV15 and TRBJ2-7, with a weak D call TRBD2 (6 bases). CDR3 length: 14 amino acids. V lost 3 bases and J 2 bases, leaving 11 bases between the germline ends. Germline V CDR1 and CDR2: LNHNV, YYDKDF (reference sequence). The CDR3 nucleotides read TGTGCCACCAGCAGCGCAGGGAGGACCTACGAGCAGTACTTC. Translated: CATSSAGRTYEQYF.